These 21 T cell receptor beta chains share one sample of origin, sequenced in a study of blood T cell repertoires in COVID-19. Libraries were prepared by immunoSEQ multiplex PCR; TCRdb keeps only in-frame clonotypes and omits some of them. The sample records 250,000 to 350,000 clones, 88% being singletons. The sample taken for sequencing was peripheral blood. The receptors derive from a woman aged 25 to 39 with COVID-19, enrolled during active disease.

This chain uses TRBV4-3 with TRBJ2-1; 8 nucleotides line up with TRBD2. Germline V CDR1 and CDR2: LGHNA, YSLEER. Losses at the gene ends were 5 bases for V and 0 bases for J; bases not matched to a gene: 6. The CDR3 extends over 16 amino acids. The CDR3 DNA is TGCGCCAGCAGCTTACATAGCGGGAACTCCTACAATGAGCAGTTCTTC. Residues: CASSLHSGNSYNEQFF.

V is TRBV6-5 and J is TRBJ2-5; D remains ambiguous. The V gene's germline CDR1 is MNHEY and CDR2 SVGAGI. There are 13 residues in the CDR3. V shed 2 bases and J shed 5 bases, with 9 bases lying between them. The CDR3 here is CASSYRLEETQYF. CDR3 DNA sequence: TGTGCCAGCAGTTACCGACTGGAGGAGACCCAGTACTTC.

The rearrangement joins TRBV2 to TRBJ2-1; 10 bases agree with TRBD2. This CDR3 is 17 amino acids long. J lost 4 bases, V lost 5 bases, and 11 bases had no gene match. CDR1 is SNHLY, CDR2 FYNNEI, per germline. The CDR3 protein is CASSYSGLAGVYNEQFF. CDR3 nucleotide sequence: TGTGCCAGCAGTTACTCCGGCCTAGCGGGAGTTTACAATGAGCAGTTCTTC.

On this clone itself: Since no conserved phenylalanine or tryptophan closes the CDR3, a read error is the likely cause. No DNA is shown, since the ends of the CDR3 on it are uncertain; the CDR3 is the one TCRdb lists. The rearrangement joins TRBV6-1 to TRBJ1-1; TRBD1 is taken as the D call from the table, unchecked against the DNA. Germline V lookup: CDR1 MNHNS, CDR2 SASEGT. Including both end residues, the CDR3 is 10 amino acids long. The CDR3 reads CASSETETLL.

CDR3: CSVEPRQGGPGNTIYF. CDR3 DNA sequence: TGCAGCGTTGAACCGCGACAGGGAGGCCCTGGAAACACCATATATTTT. V gene TRBV29-1 combines with J gene TRBJ1-3; 7 nucleotides agree with TRBD1. V lost 2 bases and J lost 2; bases outside the gene matches: 9. Germline V gives CDR1 SQVTM, CDR2 ANQGSEA. The CDR3 is 16 residues long. The full variable domain, completed using reference TRBV29-1 and TRBJ1-3, is SAVISQKPSRDICQRGTSLTIQCQVDSQVTMMFWYRQQPGQSLTLIATANQGSEATYESGFVIDKFPISRPNLTFSTLTVSNMSPEDSSIYLCSVEPRQGGPGNTIYFGEGSWLTVV.

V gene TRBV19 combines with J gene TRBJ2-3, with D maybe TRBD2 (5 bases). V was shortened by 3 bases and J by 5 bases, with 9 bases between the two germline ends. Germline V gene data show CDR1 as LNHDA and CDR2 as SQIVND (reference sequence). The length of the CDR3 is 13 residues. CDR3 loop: CASSILAGDTQYF. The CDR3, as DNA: TGTGCCAGTAGTATTTTGGCGGGAGATACGCAGTATTTT.

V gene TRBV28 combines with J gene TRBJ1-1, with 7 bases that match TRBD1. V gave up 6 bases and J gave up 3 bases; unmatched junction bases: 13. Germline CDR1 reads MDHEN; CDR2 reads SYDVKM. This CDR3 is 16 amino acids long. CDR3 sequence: CASSSLQGLIDTEAFF. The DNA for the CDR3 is TGTGCCAGCAGCTCACTACAGGGGCTGATTGACACTGAAGCTTTCTTT.

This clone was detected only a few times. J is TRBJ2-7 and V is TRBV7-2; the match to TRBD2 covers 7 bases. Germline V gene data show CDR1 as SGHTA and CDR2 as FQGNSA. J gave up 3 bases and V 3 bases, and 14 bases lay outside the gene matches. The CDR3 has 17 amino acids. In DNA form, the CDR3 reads TGTGCCAGCAGCTTGCGGGCCCAGGGCGGGAGTTTCTACGAGCAGTACTTC. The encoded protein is CASSLRAQGGSFYEQYF. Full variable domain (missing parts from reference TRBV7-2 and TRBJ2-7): GAGVSQSPSNKVTEKGKDVELRCDPISGHTALYWYRQSLGQGLEFLIYFQGNSAPDKSGLPSDRFSAERTGGSVSTLTIQRTQQEDSAVYLCASSLRAQGGSFYEQYFGPGTRLTVT.

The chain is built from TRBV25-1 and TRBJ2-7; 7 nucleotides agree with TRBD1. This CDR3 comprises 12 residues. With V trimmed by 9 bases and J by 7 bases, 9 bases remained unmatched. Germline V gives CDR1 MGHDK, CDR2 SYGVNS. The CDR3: CASQETGREQYF. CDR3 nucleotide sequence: TGTGCCAGTCAAGAGACAGGGCGGGAGCAGTACTTC.

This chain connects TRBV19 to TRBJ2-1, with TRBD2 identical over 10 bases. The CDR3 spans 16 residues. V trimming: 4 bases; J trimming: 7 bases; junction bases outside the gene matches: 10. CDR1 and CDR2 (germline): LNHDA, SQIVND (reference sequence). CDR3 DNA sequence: TGTGCCAGTAGTAGCCACGGGGCTAGCGGGAGAAATGAGCAGTTCTTC. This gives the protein CASSSHGASGRNEQFF.

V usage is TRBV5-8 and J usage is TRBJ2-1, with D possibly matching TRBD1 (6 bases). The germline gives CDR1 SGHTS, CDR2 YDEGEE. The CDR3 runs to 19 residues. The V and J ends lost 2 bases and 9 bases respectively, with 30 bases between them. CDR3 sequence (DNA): TGTGCCAGCAGCTTCAGGTGGGGGCAGGGCAGGGAACCGTTTGGTGAGCAGTTCTTC. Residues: CASSFRWGQGREPFGEQFF.

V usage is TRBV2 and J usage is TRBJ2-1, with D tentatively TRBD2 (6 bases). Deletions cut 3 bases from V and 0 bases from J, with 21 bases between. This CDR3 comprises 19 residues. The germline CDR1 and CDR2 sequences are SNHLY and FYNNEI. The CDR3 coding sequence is TGTGCCAGCAGTGAGATCAGACCCGGACTACCGTTCTCCTACAATGAGCAGTTCTTC. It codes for CASSEIRPGLPFSYNEQFF.

The CDR3 bases are TGTGCCAGCAGGACACCTGTGGGGCTCGCCTCCTACGAGCAGTACTTC. It yields the protein CASRTPVGLASYEQYF. V and J are TRBV27 and TRBJ2-7; tentative D call: TRBD1 (5 bases). Germline lookup yields CDR1 MNHEY and CDR2 SMNVEV (reference sequence). Trimming pared 6 bases from V and 0 bases from J, leaving 18 bases between. There are 16 residues in the CDR3.

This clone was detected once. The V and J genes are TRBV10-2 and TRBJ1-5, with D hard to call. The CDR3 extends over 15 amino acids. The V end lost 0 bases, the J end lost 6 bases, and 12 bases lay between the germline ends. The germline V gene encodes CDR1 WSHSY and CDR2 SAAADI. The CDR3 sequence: CASSESRPGGQPQHF. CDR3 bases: TGCGCCAGCAGTGAGTCCAGGCCCGGAGGTCAGCCCCAGCATTTT.

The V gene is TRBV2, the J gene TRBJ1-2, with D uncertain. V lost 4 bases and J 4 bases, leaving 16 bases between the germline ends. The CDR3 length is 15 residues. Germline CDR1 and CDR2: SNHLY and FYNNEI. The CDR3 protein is CASSVRSRSAYGYTF. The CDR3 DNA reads TGTGCCAGCAGTGTCCGGAGCCGCTCGGCCTATGGCTACACCTTC.

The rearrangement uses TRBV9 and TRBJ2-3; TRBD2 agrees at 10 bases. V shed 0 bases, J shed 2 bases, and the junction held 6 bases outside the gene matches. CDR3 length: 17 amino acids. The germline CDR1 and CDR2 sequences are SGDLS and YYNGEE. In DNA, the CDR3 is TGTGCCAGCAGCGTAGGACCTAGCGGGAGACACACAGATACGCAGTATTTT. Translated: CASSVGPSGRHTDTQYF.

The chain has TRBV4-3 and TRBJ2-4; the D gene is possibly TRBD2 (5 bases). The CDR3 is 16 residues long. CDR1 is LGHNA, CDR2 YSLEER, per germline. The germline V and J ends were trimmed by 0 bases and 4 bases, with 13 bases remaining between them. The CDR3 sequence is CASSQDALRGKNIQYF. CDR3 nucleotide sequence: TGCGCCAGCAGCCAAGATGCCCTCCGGGGAAAAAACATTCAGTACTTC.

CDR3 in DNA: TGTGCCAGTAGTATTCGGAACACCATATATTTT. It specifies CASSIRNTIYF. V and J are TRBV19 and TRBJ1-3; D gene uncertain. Trimming took 3 bases from V and 7 from J, leaving 4 bases between them. CDR1 is LNHDA and CDR2 is SQIVND in the germline V gene (reference sequence). This CDR3 is built from 11 residues.

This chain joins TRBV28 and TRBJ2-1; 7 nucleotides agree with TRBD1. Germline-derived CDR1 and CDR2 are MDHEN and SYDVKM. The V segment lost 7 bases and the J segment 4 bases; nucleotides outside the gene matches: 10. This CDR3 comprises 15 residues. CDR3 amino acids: CASTGTGDVYNEQFF. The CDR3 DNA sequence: TGTGCCAGCACCGGAACAGGGGATGTATACAATGAGCAGTTCTTC.

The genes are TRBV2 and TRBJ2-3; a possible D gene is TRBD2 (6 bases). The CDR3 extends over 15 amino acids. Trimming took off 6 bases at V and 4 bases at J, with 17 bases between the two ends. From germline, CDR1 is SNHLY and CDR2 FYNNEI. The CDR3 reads CASSPTSGGADTQYF. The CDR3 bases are TGTGCCAGCAGCCCGACTAGTGGCGGGGCAGATACGCAGTATTTT.

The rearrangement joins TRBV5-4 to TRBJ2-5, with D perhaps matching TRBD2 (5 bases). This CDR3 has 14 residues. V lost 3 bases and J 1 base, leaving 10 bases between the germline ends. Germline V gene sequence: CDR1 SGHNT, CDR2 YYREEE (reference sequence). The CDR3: CASSSRGIQETQYF. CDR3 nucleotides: TGTGCCAGCAGCTCCCGGGGTATCCAAGAGACCCAGTACTTC.